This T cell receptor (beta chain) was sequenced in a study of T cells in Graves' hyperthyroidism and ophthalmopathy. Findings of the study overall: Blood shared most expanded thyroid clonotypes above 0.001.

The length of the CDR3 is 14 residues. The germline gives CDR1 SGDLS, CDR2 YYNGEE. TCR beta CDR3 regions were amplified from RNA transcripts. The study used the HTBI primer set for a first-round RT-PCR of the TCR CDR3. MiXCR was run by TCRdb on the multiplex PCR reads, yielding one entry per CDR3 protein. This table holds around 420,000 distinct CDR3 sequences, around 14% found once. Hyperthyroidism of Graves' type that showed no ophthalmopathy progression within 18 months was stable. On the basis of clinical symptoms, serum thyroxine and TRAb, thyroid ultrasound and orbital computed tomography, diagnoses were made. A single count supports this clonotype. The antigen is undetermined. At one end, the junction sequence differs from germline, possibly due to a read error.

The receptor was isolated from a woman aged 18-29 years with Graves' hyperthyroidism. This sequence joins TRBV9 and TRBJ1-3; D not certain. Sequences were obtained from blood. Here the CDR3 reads CANSAGDSGNTIYF. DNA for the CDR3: TGTGCCAACAGCGCCGGCGATTCTGGAAACACCATATATTTT.